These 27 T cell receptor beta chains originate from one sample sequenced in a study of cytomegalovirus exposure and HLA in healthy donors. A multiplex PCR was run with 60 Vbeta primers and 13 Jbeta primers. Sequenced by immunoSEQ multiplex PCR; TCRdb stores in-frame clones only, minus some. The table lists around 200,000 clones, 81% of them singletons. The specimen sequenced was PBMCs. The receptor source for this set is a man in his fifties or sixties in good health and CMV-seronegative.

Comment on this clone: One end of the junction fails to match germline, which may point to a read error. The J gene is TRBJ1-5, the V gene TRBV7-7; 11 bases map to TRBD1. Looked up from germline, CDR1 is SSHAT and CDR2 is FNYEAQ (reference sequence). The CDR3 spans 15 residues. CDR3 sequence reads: CASSYGTGGNQPQHF. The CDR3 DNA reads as TGTGCTAGCAGCTACGGGACAGGGGGAAATCAGCCCCAGCATTTT.

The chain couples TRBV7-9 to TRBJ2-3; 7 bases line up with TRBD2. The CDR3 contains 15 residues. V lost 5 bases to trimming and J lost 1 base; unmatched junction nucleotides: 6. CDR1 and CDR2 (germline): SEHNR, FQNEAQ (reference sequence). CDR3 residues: CASSHSGVGTDTQYF. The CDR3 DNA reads TGTGCCAGCAGCCACAGCGGGGTCGGCACAGATACGCAGTATTTT.

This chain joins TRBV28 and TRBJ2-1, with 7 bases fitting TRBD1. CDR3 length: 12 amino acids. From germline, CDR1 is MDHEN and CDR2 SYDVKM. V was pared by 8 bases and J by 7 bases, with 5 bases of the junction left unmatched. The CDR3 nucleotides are TGTGCCAGCCAGGGACAGACGAATGAGCAGTTCTTC. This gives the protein CASQGQTNEQFF.

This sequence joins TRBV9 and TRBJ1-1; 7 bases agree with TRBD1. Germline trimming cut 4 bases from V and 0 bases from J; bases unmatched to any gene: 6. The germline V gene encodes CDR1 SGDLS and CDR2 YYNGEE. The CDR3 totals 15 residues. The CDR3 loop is CASSLQDRLNTEAFF. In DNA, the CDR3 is TGTGCCAGCAGCCTACAGGACAGGCTGAACACTGAAGCTTTCTTT.

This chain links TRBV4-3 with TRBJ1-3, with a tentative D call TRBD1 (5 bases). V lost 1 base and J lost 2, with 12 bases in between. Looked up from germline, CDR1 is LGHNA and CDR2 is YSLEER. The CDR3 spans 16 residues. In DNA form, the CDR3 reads TGCGCCAGCAGCCAAGTGTGGCAGGGCGCTGGAAACACCATATATTTT. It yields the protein CASSQVWQGAGNTIYF.

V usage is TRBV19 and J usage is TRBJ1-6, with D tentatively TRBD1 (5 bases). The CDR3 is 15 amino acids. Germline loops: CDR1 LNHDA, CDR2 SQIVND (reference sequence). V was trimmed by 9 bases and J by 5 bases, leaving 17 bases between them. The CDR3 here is CASAPMDTNNSPLHF. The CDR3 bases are TGTGCCAGCGCCCCTATGGACACCAATAATTCACCCCTCCACTTT.

CDR3 residues: CASSMVRVSTNEKLFF. Written as DNA, the CDR3 is TGTGCCAGTAGTATGGTGAGAGTATCAACTAATGAAAAACTGTTTTTT. V is TRBV19 and J is TRBJ1-4, with unresolved D. Between the trimmed V and J ends, which lost 3 bases and 0 bases, there was a span of 11 bases. This CDR3 contains 16 residues. Germline V lookup: CDR1 LNHDA, CDR2 SQIVND (reference sequence).

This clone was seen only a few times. This CDR3 is CASSLRALRGGETQYF. The CDR3 DNA sequence: TGTGCCAGCAGCTTAAGGGCTTTACGCGGGGGGGAGACCCAGTACTTC. The V call is TRBV7-2, the J call TRBJ2-5; 8 bases fit TRBD2. This CDR3 is 16 amino acids long. Germline assignment: CDR1 SGHTA and CDR2 FQGNSA. V lost 2 bases, J lost 5 bases, and 10 bases stayed unmatched.

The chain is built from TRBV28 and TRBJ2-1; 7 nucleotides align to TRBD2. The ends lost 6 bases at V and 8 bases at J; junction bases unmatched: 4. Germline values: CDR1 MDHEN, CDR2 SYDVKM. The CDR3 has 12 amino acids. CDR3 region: CASSSAGDEQFF. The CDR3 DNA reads TGTGCCAGCAGCTCGGCGGGGGATGAGCAGTTCTTC.

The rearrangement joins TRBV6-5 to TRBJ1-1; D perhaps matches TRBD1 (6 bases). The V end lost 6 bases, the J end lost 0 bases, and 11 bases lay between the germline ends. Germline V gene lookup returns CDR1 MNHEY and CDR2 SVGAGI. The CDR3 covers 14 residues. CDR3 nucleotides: TGTGCCAGCAGAAACAGGGTCTTGAACACTGAAGCTTTCTTT. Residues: CASRNRVLNTEAFF.

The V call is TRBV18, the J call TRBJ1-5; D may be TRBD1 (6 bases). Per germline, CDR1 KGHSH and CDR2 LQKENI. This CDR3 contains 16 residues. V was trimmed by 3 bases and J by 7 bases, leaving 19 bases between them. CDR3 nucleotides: TGTGCCAGCTCACCCGATGAAGGGGGAGGGCGACAGCCCCAGCATTTT. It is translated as CASSPDEGGGRQPQHF.

CDR3 nucleotides: TGCGCCAGCAGCAAGGGACAGGGGGGCGAGCAGTACTTC. This gives the protein CASSKGQGGEQYF. This rearrangement joins TRBV5-1 to TRBJ2-7, with 11 bases aligning to TRBD1. Germline CDR1 and CDR2: SGHRS and YFSETQ. Trimming cost V 4 bases and J 6 bases; bases outside gene matches: 3. The CDR3 is 13 residues long. Filled out from reference TRBV5-1 and TRBJ2-7, the complete variable domain reads KAGVTQTPRYLIKTRGQQVTLSCSPISGHRSVSWYQQTPGQGLQFLFEYFSETQRNKGNFPGRFSGRQFSNSRSEMNVSTLELGDSALYLCASSKGQGGEQYFGPGTRLTVT.

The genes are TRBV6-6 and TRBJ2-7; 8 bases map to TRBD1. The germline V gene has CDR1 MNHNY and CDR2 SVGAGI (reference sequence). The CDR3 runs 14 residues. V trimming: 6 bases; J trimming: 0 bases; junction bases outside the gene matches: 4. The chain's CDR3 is CASRKTGDSYEQYF. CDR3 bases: TGTGCCAGCAGGAAGACAGGGGACTCCTACGAGCAGTACTTC.

DNA of the CDR3: TGTGCCAGCAGGGCCCTTCCCTTAGCCAAAAACATTCAGTACTTC. It yields the protein CASRALPLAKNIQYF. The chain employs TRBV7-9 and TRBJ2-4, with D uncertain. Germline V gene sequence: CDR1 SEHNR, CDR2 FQNEAQ (reference sequence). This CDR3 region has 15 residues. With 6 bases removed from V and 0 bases from J, the gap between germline ends came to 12 bases.

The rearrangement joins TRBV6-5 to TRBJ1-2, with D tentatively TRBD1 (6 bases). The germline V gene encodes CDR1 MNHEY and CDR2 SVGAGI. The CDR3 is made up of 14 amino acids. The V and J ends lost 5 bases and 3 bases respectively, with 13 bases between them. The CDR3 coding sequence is TGTGCCAGCAGTGAGTTACAGGGTTACTATGGCTACACCTTC. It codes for CASSELQGYYGYTF.

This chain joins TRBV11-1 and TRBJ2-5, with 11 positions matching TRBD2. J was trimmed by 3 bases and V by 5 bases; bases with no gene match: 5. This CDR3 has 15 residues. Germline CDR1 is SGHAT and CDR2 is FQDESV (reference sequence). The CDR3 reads CASSPPGLAEETQYF. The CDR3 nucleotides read TGTGCCAGCAGCCCCCCGGGACTAGCGGAAGAGACCCAGTACTTC.

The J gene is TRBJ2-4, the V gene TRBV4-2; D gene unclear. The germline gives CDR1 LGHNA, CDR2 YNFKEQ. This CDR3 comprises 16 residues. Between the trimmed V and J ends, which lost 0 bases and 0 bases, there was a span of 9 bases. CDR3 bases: TGTGCCAGCAGCCAAGATTTAGAGTTAGCCAAAAACATTCAGTACTTC. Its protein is CASSQDLELAKNIQYF.

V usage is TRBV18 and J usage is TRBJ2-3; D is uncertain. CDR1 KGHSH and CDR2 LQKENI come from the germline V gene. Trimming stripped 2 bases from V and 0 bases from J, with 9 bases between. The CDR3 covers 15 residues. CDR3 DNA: TGTGCCAGCTCACCATGGGCAGCTAGCACAGATACGCAGTATTTT. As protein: CASSPWAASTDTQYF.

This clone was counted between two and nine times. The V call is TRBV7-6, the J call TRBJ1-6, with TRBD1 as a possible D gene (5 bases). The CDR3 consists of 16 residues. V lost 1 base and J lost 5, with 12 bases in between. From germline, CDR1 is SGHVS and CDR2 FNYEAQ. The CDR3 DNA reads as TGTGCCAGCAGCTTAGGGGTCGCAGGGAATAATTCACCCCTCCACTTT. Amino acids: CASSLGVAGNNSPLHF.

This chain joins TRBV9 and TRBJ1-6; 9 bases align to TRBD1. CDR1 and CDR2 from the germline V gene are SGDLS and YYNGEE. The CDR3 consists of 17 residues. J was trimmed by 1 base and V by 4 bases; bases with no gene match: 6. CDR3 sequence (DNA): TGTGCCAGCAGCAAAGGACAGGGGTCTTCCTATAATTCACCCCTCCACTTT. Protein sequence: CASSKGQGSSYNSPLHF.

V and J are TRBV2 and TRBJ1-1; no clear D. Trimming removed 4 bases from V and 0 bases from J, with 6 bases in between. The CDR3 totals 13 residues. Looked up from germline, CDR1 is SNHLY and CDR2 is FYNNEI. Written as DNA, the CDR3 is TGTGCCAGCAGTGCCGTTATGAACACTGAAGCTTTCTTT. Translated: CASSAVMNTEAFF. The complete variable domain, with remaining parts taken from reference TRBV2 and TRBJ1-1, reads EPEVTQTPSHQVTQMGQEVILRCVPISNHLYFYWYRQILGQKVEFLVSFYNNEISEKSEIFDDQFSVERPDGSNFTLKIRSTKLEDSAMYFCASSAVMNTEAFFGQGTRLTVV.

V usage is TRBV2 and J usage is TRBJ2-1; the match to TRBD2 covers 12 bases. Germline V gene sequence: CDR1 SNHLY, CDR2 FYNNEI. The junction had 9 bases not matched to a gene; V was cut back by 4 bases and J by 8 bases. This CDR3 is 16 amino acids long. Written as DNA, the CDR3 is TGTGCCAGCAGTGGGCTAGCGGGGGGGCCGGGTTATGAGCAGTTCTTC. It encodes CASSGLAGGPGYEQFF.

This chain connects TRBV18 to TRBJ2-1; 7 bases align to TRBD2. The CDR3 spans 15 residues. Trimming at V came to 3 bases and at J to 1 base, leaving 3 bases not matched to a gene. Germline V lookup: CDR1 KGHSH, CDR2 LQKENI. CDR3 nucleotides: TGTGCCAGCTCACCTCGGGGAGGGTCCTACAATGAGCAGTTCTTC. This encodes CASSPRGGSYNEQFF.

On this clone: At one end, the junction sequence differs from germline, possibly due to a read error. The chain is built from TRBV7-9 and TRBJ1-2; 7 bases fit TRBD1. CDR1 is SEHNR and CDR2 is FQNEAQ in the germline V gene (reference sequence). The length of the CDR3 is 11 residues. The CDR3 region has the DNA TGTTCCAGCAGCTCGGGACAGCGAAACACCTTC. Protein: CSSSSGQRNTF.

The CDR3: CAWGDRTPHEQYF. The CDR3 region has the DNA TGTGCCTGGGGGGACAGGACCCCTCACGAGCAGTACTTC. The rearrangement links TRBV30 to TRBJ2-7; 8 nucleotides match TRBD1. CDR3 length equals 13 residues. V lost 5 bases and J lost 5; bases outside the gene matches: 8. The V gene's germline CDR1 is GTSNPN and CDR2 SVGIG (reference sequence).

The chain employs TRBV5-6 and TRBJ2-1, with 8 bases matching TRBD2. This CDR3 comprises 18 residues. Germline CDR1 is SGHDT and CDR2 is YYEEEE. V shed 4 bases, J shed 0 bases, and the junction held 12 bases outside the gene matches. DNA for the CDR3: TGTGCCAGCAGCCGGACAAGCGGGGGCCCAACCTCCTACAATGAGCAGTTCTTC. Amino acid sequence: CASSRTSGGPTSYNEQFF.

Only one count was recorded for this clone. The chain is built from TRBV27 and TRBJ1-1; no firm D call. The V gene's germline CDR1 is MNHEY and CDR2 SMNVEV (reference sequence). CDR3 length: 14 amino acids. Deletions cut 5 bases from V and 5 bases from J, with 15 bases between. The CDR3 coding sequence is TGTGCCAGCAGTCCCGGGCTAGGGAGGACTGAAGCTTTCTTT. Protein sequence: CASSPGLGRTEAFF.